The source of this TCR beta chain is a study of response to subunit inactivated influenza vaccine. On this clonotype itself: Antigen: not known.

The germline V gene encodes CDR1 MNHEY and CDR2 SVGEGT. The CDR3 has 18 residues. V dropped 2 bases and J dropped 0 bases, with 14 bases sitting between them. TCRdb processed the RT-PCR reads anew with MiXCR; each CDR3 protein has one entry. The data show roughly 760,000 distinct CDR3 sequences, 21% seen once. Findings of the study overall: With each seasonal influenza vaccination, the authors suggested, few new T cells are recruited.

The receptor's source is a man between 50 and 59 years old who received an inactivated influenza vaccine. V is TRBV6-2 or TRBV6-3 and J is TRBJ2-6; D might be TRBD2 (5 bases). This sample comprised PBMCs from blood, obtained around 5 days after vaccination. The CDR3 sequence is CASSYGGLKSSGANVLTF. CDR3 nucleotide sequence: TGTGCCAGCAGTTACGGTGGACTCAAGAGCTCTGGGGCCAACGTCCTGACTTTC.